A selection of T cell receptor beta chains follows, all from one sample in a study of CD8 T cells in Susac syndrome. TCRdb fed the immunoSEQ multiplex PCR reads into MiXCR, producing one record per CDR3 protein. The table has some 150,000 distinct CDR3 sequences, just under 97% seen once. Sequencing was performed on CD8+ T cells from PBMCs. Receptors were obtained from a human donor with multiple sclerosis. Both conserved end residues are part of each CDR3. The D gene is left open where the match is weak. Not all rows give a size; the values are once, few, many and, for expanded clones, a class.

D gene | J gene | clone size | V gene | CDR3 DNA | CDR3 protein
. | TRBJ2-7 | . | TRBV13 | TGTGCCAGCAGCCCCTCGGAGGCGCGCTCCTACGAGCAGTACTTC | CASSPSEARSYEQYF
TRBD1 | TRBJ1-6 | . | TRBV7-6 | TGTGCCAGCAGTCGCTCCTGGGACAGTAATTCACCCCTCCACTTT | CASSRSWDSNSPLHF
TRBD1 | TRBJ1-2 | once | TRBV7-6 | TGTGCCAGCAGCTTGTCAGGGGGCGGCTATGGCTACACCTTC | CASSLSGGGYGYTF
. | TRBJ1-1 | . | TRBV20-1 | TGCAGTGCTAGGGAGGGACGGATGAACACTGAAGCTTTCTTT | CSAREGRMNTEAFF
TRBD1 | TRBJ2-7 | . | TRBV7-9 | TGTGCCAGCGGGGGACAGGGGGATGGCGAGCAGTACTTC | CASGGQGDGEQYF
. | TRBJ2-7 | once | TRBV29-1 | TGCAGCGTTATCGGCGGGTCCGGCGAGCAGTACTTC | CSVIGGSGEQYF
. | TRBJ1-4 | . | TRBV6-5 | TGTGCCAGCAGTTACCTGGGCTCACAGGGTTCTGCTAATGAAAAACTGTTTTTT | CASSYLGSQGSANEKLFF
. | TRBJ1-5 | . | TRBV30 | TGTGCCTGGAAACAGGGACTCCAGCCCCAGCATTTT | CAWKQGLQPQHF
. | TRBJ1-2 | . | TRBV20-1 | TGCAGTGCTCGCCGGGACAATTATGGCTACACCTTC | CSARRDNYGYTF
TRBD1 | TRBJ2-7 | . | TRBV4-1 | TGCGCCAGCAGTTACGGGACAGAGAACGAGCAGTACTTC | CASSYGTENEQYF
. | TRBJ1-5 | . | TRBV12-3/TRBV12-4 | TGTGCCAGCACGGCAGGGCTGAATCAGCCCCAGCATTTT | CASTAGLNQPQHF
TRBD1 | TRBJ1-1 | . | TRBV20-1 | TGCAGTGCTCAAACATTAACAGGGGGCACTGAAGCTTTCTTT | CSAQTLTGGTEAFF
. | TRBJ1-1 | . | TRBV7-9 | TGTGCCAGCAGCTCACTCTCCGCTGAAGCTTTCTTT | CASSSLSAEAFF
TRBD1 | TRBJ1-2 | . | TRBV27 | TGTGCCAGCAGTTTTCTGGGACAGGGGGAATCAAGTGGCTACACCTTC | CASSFLGQGESSGYTF
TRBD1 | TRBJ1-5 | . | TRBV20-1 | TGCAGTGCTTCGACAGGGGGCCAGTCGAGCAATCAGCCCCAGCATTTT | CSASTGGQSSNQPQHF
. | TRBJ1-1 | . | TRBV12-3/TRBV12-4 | TGTGCCAGCAGTTGGGGGTCGGCTTTCTTT | CASSWGSAFF
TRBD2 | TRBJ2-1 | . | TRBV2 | TGTGCCAGCAGTGGGGATTTAGCGGGGGCCGGATACAATGAGCAGTTCTTC | CASSGDLAGAGYNEQFF
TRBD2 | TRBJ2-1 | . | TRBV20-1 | TGCAGTGCTAGAGCCGGGGGGGGACTGGGGTACAATGAGCAGTTCTTC | CSARAGGGLGYNEQFF
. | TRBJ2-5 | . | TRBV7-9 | TGTGCCAGCAGCTTTACCCCAGGGGCAGAAGAGACCCAGTACTTC | CASSFTPGAEETQYF
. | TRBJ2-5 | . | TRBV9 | TGTGCCAGCAGCGTAGCAGGGATTGGAGAGACCCAGTACTTC | CASSVAGIGETQYF
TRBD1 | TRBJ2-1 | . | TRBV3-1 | TGTGCCAGCAGCCCACGGACAGGGGGCGCCTACAATGAGCAGTTCTTC | CASSPRTGGAYNEQFF
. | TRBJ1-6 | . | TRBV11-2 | TGTGCCAGCAGCTTTGCCAGGGTGGTGGATTCACCCCTCCACTTT | CASSFARVVDSPLHF
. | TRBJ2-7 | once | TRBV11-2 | TGTGCCAGCAGCCCCGAAGGGGGGGCCGGGCCCTACGAGCAGTACTTC | CASSPEGGAGPYEQYF
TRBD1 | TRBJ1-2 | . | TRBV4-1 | TGCGCCAGCAGCCGGGGGACAGCCCAGAACTATGGCTACACCTTC | CASSRGTAQNYGYTF
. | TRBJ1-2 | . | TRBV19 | TGTGCCAGTAGTGCGGGGGATTATGGCTACACCTTC | CASSAGDYGYTF